This entry concerns a single T cell receptor beta chain. Its specificity is unknown. The data were taken from a study of OX40 agonist ivuxolimab in advanced cancers. This table comes from immunoSEQ multiplex PCR, and its TCRdb copy is limited to in-frame clones, with some not included. The repertoire holds tens of thousands of clones, with about 89% as singletons. Findings and caveats of the study: CD8+ T cells (on average) carried more expanded clones than CD4+ T cells. Both CD4+ and CD8+ T cell populations in blood had undergone clonal expansion by week 6 at 0.1 to 3.0 mg/kg.

Germline values: CDR1 SGHAT, CDR2 FQDESV (reference sequence). J lost 3 bases, V lost 4 bases, and 10 bases had no gene match. This CDR3 has 17 amino acids. The V and J genes are TRBV11-1 and TRBJ2-5; 11 bases fit TRBD2. This receptor was identified in an adult with an advanced solid tumor such as melanoma, head and neck, liver or kidney cancer. Specimen: CD4+ or CD8+ T cells sorted from blood, collected in a trial of the OX40 agonist ivuxolimab. This CDR3 reads CASSSEDKGLAEETQYF. The CDR3 nucleotides read TGTGCCAGCAGCTCGGAAGACAAGGGACTAGCGGAAGAGACCCAGTACTTC.